The subject of this entry is one T cell receptor (beta chain). The antigen is undetermined. The data derive from a study of shared clonotypes between healthy human individuals. Findings and limits, study-wide: Compared with memory subsets, naive subsets generally had larger estimated richness. Few donors limited the genetic and exposure-history diversity represented.

From germline, CDR1 is MRHNA and CDR2 SNTAGT. V was shortened by 7 bases and J by 7 bases, with 4 bases between the two germline ends. CDR3 length equals 9 residues. TCRdb's table, derived via immunoSEQ multiplex PCR, lists solely in-frame clones and lacks some. The table has hundreds of thousands of clones, about three quarters seen once. The sequence derives from a woman younger than 45 in good health. The sequenced sample consisted of memory CD4+ T cells sorted from blood. Subset defined: CD45RA-negative fraction. The rearrangement joins TRBV6-4 to TRBJ1-2; D is ambiguous. The CDR3 sequence: CASTGGYTF. DNA of the CDR3: TGTGCCAGCACGGGTGGCTACACCTTC.